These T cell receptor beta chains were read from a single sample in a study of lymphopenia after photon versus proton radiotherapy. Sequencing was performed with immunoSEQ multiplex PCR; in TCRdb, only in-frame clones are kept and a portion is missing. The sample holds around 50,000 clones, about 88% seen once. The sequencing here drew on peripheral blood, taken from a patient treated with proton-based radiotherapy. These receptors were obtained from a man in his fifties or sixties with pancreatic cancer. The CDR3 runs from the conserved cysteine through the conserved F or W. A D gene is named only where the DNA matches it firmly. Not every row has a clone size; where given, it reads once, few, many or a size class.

CDR3 DNA: TGCGCCAGCAGCCAAGACCCTTGGGGGGAGCAGTTCTTC; CDR3 protein: CASSQDPWGEQFF; J gene: TRBJ2-1; V gene: TRBV4-1; CDR3 length: 13; clone size: NA; D gene: NA
CDR3 DNA: TGTGCCAGCAGCTTAGGGGACTACTCGAGCACTACCTACGAGCAGTACTTC; CDR3 protein: CASSLGDYSSTTYEQYF; J gene: TRBJ2-7; V gene: TRBV7-2; CDR3 length: 17; clone size: NA; D gene: TRBD2
CDR3 DNA: TGTGCCAGCAGTTCATCCCGACTAGCGGGAGTGGGTGAGCAGTACTTC; CDR3 protein: CASSSSRLAGVGEQYF; J gene: TRBJ2-7; V gene: TRBV28; CDR3 length: 16; clone size: NA; D gene: TRBD2
CDR3 DNA: TGTGCCAGCATTAGGGGGAGAATGAACACTGAAGCTTTCTTT; CDR3 protein: CASIRGRMNTEAFF; J gene: TRBJ1-1; V gene: TRBV28; CDR3 length: 14; clone size: few; D gene: NA
CDR3 DNA: TGTGCCAGCAGACATGGGGATGGCTATGGCTACACCTTC; CDR3 protein: CASRHGDGYGYTF; J gene: TRBJ1-2; V gene: TRBV6-5; CDR3 length: 13; clone size: NA; D gene: NA
CDR3 DNA: TGCGCCAGCAGCTTGGGGGTGGGAGCGGCAGATACGCAGTATTTT; CDR3 protein: CASSLGVGAADTQYF; J gene: TRBJ2-3; V gene: TRBV5-1; CDR3 length: 15; clone size: NA; D gene: NA
CDR3 DNA: TGCGCCAGCAGTCAATCGATAGTCAGTAAGGGGACAGTCCCGGACCGGGCAACCTACGAGCAGTACTTC; CDR3 protein: CASSQSIVSKGTVPDRATYEQYF; J gene: TRBJ2-7; V gene: TRBV23-1; CDR3 length: 23; clone size: once; D gene: TRBD1
CDR3 DNA: TGCGCCAGCAGCTTCCGGGGGTCCGGAGAAAAACTGTTTTTT; CDR3 protein: CASSFRGSGEKLFF; J gene: TRBJ1-4; V gene: TRBV5-1; CDR3 length: 14; clone size: once; D gene: NA
CDR3 DNA: TGTGCCAGCAGGTTGGGGGAAAGGACAGGAATGGGCGATGAGCAGTTCTTC; CDR3 protein: CASRLGERTGMGDEQFF; J gene: TRBJ2-1; V gene: TRBV5-6; CDR3 length: 17; clone size: few; D gene: TRBD1
CDR3 DNA: TGTGCCAGTACCCCGGGACAGGGTTTTTTCGAATTAGCCACTGAAGCTTTCTTT; CDR3 protein: CASTPGQGFFELATEAFF; J gene: TRBJ1-1; V gene: TRBV19; CDR3 length: 18; clone size: NA; D gene: TRBD1
CDR3 DNA: TGCGCCAGCAGCCAACCAACAGGGGGCCACACCGGGGAGCTGTTTTTT; CDR3 protein: CASSQPTGGHTGELFF; J gene: TRBJ2-2; V gene: TRBV4-1; CDR3 length: 16; clone size: NA; D gene: TRBD1
CDR3 DNA: TGTGCCAGCTCAGGAGCAACTAATGAAAAACTGTTTTTT; CDR3 protein: CASSGATNEKLFF; J gene: TRBJ1-4; V gene: TRBV28; CDR3 length: 13; clone size: NA; D gene: NA
CDR3 DNA: TGTGCCAGCAGCCAATCGGGACACCCCTCTGGGGCCAACGTCCTGACTTTC; CDR3 protein: CASSQSGHPSGANVLTF; J gene: TRBJ2-6; V gene: TRBV4-2; CDR3 length: 17; clone size: NA; D gene: NA
CDR3 DNA: TGTGCCAGCAGCTTTAGAGGGGGCCTTAATGAGCAGTTCTTC; CDR3 protein: CASSFRGGLNEQFF; J gene: TRBJ2-1; V gene: TRBV14; CDR3 length: 14; clone size: NA; D gene: TRBD1
CDR3 DNA: TGTGCCAGCAGTCCCACCTCATCTGGAAACACCATATATTTT; CDR3 protein: CASSPTSSGNTIYF; J gene: TRBJ1-3; V gene: TRBV6-6; CDR3 length: 14; clone size: NA; D gene: NA
CDR3 DNA: TGTGCCAGCAGCTCACCTACCACCGGGACAGGGTTCCAAGAGACCCAGTACTTC; CDR3 protein: CASSSPTTGTGFQETQYF; J gene: TRBJ2-5; V gene: TRBV7-8; CDR3 length: 18; clone size: NA; D gene: TRBD1
CDR3 DNA: TGTGCCAGCAGCCTCCGGGACACCCCCCTAGATACGCAGTATTTT; CDR3 protein: CASSLRDTPLDTQYF; J gene: TRBJ2-3; V gene: TRBV7-6; CDR3 length: 15; clone size: once; D gene: NA
CDR3 DNA: TGTGCCAGCAGCGTGAGAGGGGGGGCGTCTGGAAACACCATATATTTT; CDR3 protein: CASSVRGGASGNTIYF; J gene: TRBJ1-3; V gene: TRBV9; CDR3 length: 16; clone size: few; D gene: NA
CDR3 DNA: TGTGCCTGGAGTGTACCAGGAACCACCACTGAAGCTTTCTTT; CDR3 protein: CAWSVPGTTTEAFF; J gene: TRBJ1-1; V gene: TRBV30; CDR3 length: 14; clone size: NA; D gene: NA
CDR3 DNA: TGTGCCTGGAGTGTAGGTCAGGGGGCCTACGAGCAGTACTTC; CDR3 protein: CAWSVGQGAYEQYF; J gene: TRBJ2-7; V gene: TRBV30; CDR3 length: 14; clone size: NA; D gene: TRBD1
CDR3 DNA: TGTGCCTGGTGGCAGGGCCCAGGCCGGGAGCTGTTTTTT; CDR3 protein: CAWWQGPGRELFF; J gene: TRBJ2-2; V gene: TRBV30; CDR3 length: 13; clone size: NA; D gene: NA
CDR3 DNA: TGTGCCAGCAGCTTAGATTACCCCACAGATACGCAGTATTTT; CDR3 protein: CASSLDYPTDTQYF; J gene: TRBJ2-3; V gene: TRBV11-2; CDR3 length: 14; clone size: NA; D gene: NA
CDR3 DNA: TGTGCCAGCAGCGTAGGATTGGGGCAAGAGACCCAGTACTTC; CDR3 protein: CASSVGLGQETQYF; J gene: TRBJ2-5; V gene: TRBV9; CDR3 length: 14; clone size: NA; D gene: NA
CDR3 DNA: TGTGCCAGCAGTCCAGACGGGAACACTGAAGCTTTCTTT; CDR3 protein: CASSPDGNTEAFF; J gene: TRBJ1-1; V gene: TRBV6-6; CDR3 length: 13; clone size: NA; D gene: NA
CDR3 DNA: TGTGCCAGTAGTATTGCCCTGAAAGAGACCCAGTACTTC; CDR3 protein: CASSIALKETQYF; J gene: TRBJ2-5; V gene: TRBV19; CDR3 length: 13; clone size: NA; D gene: NA
CDR3 DNA: TGTGCCAGCCGGCGACCGGTAGCCTCCTACAATGAGCAGTTCTTC; CDR3 protein: CASRRPVASYNEQFF; J gene: TRBJ2-1; V gene: TRBV6-1; CDR3 length: 15; clone size: NA; D gene: NA
CDR3 DNA: TGTGCCAGCAGCTTGGGACAGAACTATGGCTACACCTTC; CDR3 protein: CASSLGQNYGYTF; J gene: TRBJ1-2; V gene: TRBV5-8; CDR3 length: 13; clone size: NA; D gene: NA
CDR3 DNA: TGTGCCAGCAGCTTTCGGACTAGCGGGAGGATGGATGCGCAGTATTTT; CDR3 protein: CASSFRTSGRMDAQYF; J gene: TRBJ2-3; V gene: TRBV5-6; CDR3 length: 16; clone size: NA; D gene: TRBD2
CDR3 DNA: TGTGCCAGCAGTGAATCCGGCGTCCCCACCACAGATACGCAGTATTTT; CDR3 protein: CASSESGVPTTDTQYF; J gene: TRBJ2-3; V gene: TRBV6-1; CDR3 length: 16; clone size: NA; D gene: NA
CDR3 DNA: TGTGCCAGCTCGAGGACAGGGCACTACGAGCAGTACTTC; CDR3 protein: CASSRTGHYEQYF; J gene: TRBJ2-7; V gene: TRBV25-1; CDR3 length: 13; clone size: NA; D gene: TRBD1
CDR3 DNA: TGTGCCAGCTCACTTACCAGGGGGCGCGATGAAAAACTGTTTTTT; CDR3 protein: CASSLTRGRDEKLFF; J gene: TRBJ1-4; V gene: TRBV18; CDR3 length: 15; clone size: NA; D gene: TRBD1
CDR3 DNA: TGTGCCAGCAAGCCGGGGGCGATATCCTACAATGAGCAGTTCTTC; CDR3 protein: CASKPGAISYNEQFF; J gene: TRBJ2-1; V gene: TRBV6-5; CDR3 length: 15; clone size: few; D gene: NA
CDR3 DNA: TGTGCCAGCAGTTACAACATGAAGACCCAGTACTTC; CDR3 protein: CASSYNMKTQYF; J gene: TRBJ2-5; V gene: TRBV6-5; CDR3 length: 12; clone size: NA; D gene: NA
CDR3 DNA: TGTGCCAGCAGCTTAGAACTACAGGACTATGGCTACACCTTC; CDR3 protein: CASSLELQDYGYTF; J gene: TRBJ1-2; V gene: TRBV7-2; CDR3 length: 14; clone size: NA; D gene: NA
CDR3 DNA: TGTGCCAGCAGCTTAGGCCGCGAGCAGTACTTC; CDR3 protein: CASSLGREQYF; J gene: TRBJ2-7; V gene: TRBV7-2; CDR3 length: 11; clone size: once; D gene: NA
CDR3 DNA: TGCGCCAGCAGCCCGGGACCGCCGAACACTGAAGCTTTCTTT; CDR3 protein: CASSPGPPNTEAFF; J gene: TRBJ1-1; V gene: TRBV5-1; CDR3 length: 14; clone size: few; D gene: NA
CDR3 DNA: TGTGCCAGCAGCTCCCGAACTGAGCAGTTCTTC; CDR3 protein: CASSSRTEQFF; J gene: TRBJ2-1; V gene: TRBV7-3; CDR3 length: 11; clone size: NA; D gene: NA
CDR3 DNA: TGTGCCAGTAGTCTCTTTGGGGAGAACACCGGGGAGCTGTTTTTT; CDR3 protein: CASSLFGENTGELFF; J gene: TRBJ2-2; V gene: TRBV19; CDR3 length: 15; clone size: NA; D gene: NA
CDR3 DNA: TGTGCCAGCAGTCGGGGACGGATAAATGAAAAACTGTTTTTT; CDR3 protein: CASSRGRINEKLFF; J gene: TRBJ1-4; V gene: TRBV6-5; CDR3 length: 14; clone size: NA; D gene: NA
CDR3 DNA: TGTGCCAGCAGCTTTGGCTTTCCAGATACGCAGTATTTT; CDR3 protein: CASSFGFPDTQYF; J gene: TRBJ2-3; V gene: TRBV7-2; CDR3 length: 13; clone size: NA; D gene: NA
CDR3 DNA: TGTGCCAGCAGCCCAATGGGGGGAGAGTACACCGGGGAGCTGTTTTTT; CDR3 protein: CASSPMGGEYTGELFF; J gene: TRBJ2-2; V gene: TRBV7-9; CDR3 length: 16; clone size: NA; D gene: NA
CDR3 DNA: TGCGCCAGCAGCTCGGGACTAGCGGGCCGCACAGATACGCAGTATTTT; CDR3 protein: CASSSGLAGRTDTQYF; J gene: TRBJ2-3; V gene: TRBV5-1; CDR3 length: 16; clone size: NA; D gene: TRBD2
CDR3 DNA: TGTGCCAGCAGCTTAGGCGGGAGGGCAGAGACGAAGAACGAGCAGTACTTC; CDR3 protein: CASSLGGRAETKNEQYF; J gene: TRBJ2-7; V gene: TRBV11-1; CDR3 length: 17; clone size: NA; D gene: TRBD2
CDR3 DNA: TGTGCCAGCAGTGAAGCGGCCGGGGTATTATGGAACACCGGGGAGCTGTTTTTT; CDR3 protein: CASSEAAGVLWNTGELFF; J gene: TRBJ2-2; V gene: TRBV2; CDR3 length: 18; clone size: NA; D gene: NA
CDR3 DNA: TGTGCCGCCGCCAAGACAGATTATGGCTACACCTTC; CDR3 protein: CAAAKTDYGYTF; J gene: TRBJ1-2; V gene: TRBV28; CDR3 length: 12; clone size: NA; D gene: NA
CDR3 DNA: TGTGCCAGTAGTATAGGAGTGGGGTCTAGCTTCTTC; CDR3 protein: CASSIGVGSSFF; J gene: TRBJ2-1; V gene: TRBV19; CDR3 length: 12; clone size: NA; D gene: NA